The entry below describes one TCR beta chain. Its antigen is as yet unknown. Clones were read by immunoSEQ multiplex PCR, and TCRdb kept only the in-frame ones, dropping some. Among about 130,000 clones listed, about 93% were seen once. The sample is drawn from a study of T cell responses to AZD1222 COVID-19 vaccine. Overall study results and limits: Repertoire sampling occurred only after the peak T cell response.

The trim removed 4 bases at V and 7 bases at J, leaving 12 bases unmatched. The CDR3 runs to 15 residues. Germline V gene lookup returns CDR1 SGHRS and CDR2 YFSETQ. The chain uses TRBV5-1 and TRBJ1-2; TRBD1 matches 8 bases. Sequenced material: peripheral blood, taken 28 days after the second AZD1222 dose. This receptor was taken from an adult who received the AZD1222 COVID-19 vaccine. For the CDR3, the DNA is TGCGCCAGCAGCCCGTCACCGGGACAGGATCTTGGCTACACCTTC. Translating it yields CASSPSPGQDLGYTF.